Listed below are T cell receptor beta chains from one sample, sequenced in a study of T cell repertoires in cytomegalovirus infection. For these receptors, no antigen is known. From the reads, TCRdb called clonotypes with MiXCR, one entry per CDR3 protein. The sample records 160,000 or so distinct CDR3 sequences, roughly 22% being singletons. The sequencing used CD8+ T cells from cultured PBMCs, collected from culture after CMV antigen stimulation. Every receptor here comes from a human donor in good health (CMV status not recorded). Some clones in this sample may be carry-over from other donors' samples. Each CDR3 is given with its conserved first and last residue. Each record gives: D gene, J gene, clone size, V gene, CDR3 protein, CDR3 DNA. The D gene is left open where the match is weak. Size is omitted from some rows. Given values are once, few, many or a class for expanded clones.

>TRBD2|TRBJ2-7|NA|TRBV7-2
CASSFRVAGVYEQYF
TGTGCCAGCAGCTTTAGGGTAGCGGGGGTCTACGAGCAGTACTTC
>NA|TRBJ1-1|NA|TRBV6-5
CASSYSTASGTEAFF
TGTGCCAGCAGTTACTCGACAGCCTCAGGAACTGAAGCTTTCTTT
>NA|TRBJ2-7|few|TRBV28
CASRYRQARYEQYF
TGTGCCAGCAGATACAGGCAGGCCCGCTACGAGCAGTACTTC
>TRBD2|TRBJ2-7|NA|TRBV4-1
CASSQAAGGYEQYF
TGCGCCAGCAGCCAAGCGGCGGGGGGCTACGAGCAGTACTTC
>TRBD1|TRBJ1-6|NA|TRBV7-9
CASSDRAGSPLHF
TGTGCCAGCAGCGACAGGGCCGGTTCACCCCTCCACTTT
>NA|TRBJ2-7|many|TRBV27
CASSLFDSYEQYF
TGTGCCAGCAGTTTATTCGACAGTTACGAGCAGTACTTC
>NA|TRBJ1-5|NA|TRBV7-8
CASSLIQSTHQPQHF
TGTGCCAGCAGCTTAATACAGTCCACCCATCAGCCCCAGCATTTT
>TRBD2|TRBJ2-3|few|TRBV27
CASSWGVAGGPPDTQYF
TGTGCCAGCAGTTGGGGAGTTGCGGGGGGGCCCCCAGATACGCAGTATTTT
>NA|TRBJ1-4|NA|TRBV7-4
CASSLRGAKNEKLFF
TGTGCCAGCAGCCTAAGGGGGGCGAAGAATGAAAAACTGTTTTTT
>NA|TRBJ1-6|NA|TRBV27
CASSSARGANSPLHF
TGTGCCAGCAGCTCGGCGCGGGGGGCGAATTCACCCCTCCACTTT
>TRBD2|TRBJ2-2|NA|TRBV4-3
CASSPGTRNTGELFF
TGCGCCAGCAGCCCCGGGACTAGGAACACCGGGGAGCTGTTTTTT
>TRBD1|TRBJ1-1|NA|TRBV6-5
CASIPRTGEWNTEAFF
TGTGCCAGCATTCCCCGGACAGGGGAGTGGAACACTGAAGCTTTCTTT
>TRBD1|TRBJ2-7|many|TRBV12-3/TRBV12-4
CASSLAGGYEQYF
TGTGCCAGCAGCTTAGCAGGGGGCTACGAGCAGTACTTC
>NA|TRBJ1-3|few|TRBV11-2
CASSFDPSSGNTIYF
TGTGCCAGCAGCTTCGACCCGAGCTCTGGAAACACCATATATTTT
>NA|TRBJ2-4|NA|TRBV14
CASSQERGFIQYF
TGTGCCAGCAGCCAAGAACGGGGGTTCATTCAGTACTTC
>TRBD2|TRBJ2-3|few|TRBV7-2
CASSSLLRTSGESDWGTDTQYF
TGTGCCAGCAGCTCCCTACTCCGGACTAGCGGGGAGTCAGATTGGGGCACAGATACGCAGTATTTT